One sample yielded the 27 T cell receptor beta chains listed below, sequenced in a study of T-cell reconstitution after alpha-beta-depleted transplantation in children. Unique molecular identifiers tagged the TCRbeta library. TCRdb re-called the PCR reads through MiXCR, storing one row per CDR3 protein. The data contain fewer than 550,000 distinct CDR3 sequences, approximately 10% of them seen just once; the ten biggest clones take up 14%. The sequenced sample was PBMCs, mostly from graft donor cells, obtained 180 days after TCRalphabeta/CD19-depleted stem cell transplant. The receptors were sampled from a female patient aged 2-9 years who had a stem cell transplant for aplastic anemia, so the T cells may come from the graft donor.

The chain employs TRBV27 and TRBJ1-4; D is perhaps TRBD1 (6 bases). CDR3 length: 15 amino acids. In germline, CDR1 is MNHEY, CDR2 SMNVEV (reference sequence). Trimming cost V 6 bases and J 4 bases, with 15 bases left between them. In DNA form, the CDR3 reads TGTGCCAGCAGATCCGAGGGGGGCTTTAATGAAAAACTGTTTTTT. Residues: CASRSEGGFNEKLFF.

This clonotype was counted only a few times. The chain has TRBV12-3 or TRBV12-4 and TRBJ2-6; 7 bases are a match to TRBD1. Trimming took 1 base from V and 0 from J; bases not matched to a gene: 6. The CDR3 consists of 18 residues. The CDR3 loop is CASSLVETGYSGANVLTF. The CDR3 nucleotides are TGTGCCAGCAGTTTAGTCGAGACAGGGTACTCTGGGGCCAACGTCCTGACTTTC.

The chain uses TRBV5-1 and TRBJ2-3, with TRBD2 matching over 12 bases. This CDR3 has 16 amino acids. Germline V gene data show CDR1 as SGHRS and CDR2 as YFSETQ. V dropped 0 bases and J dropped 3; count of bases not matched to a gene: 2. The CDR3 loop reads CASSLETSGSTDTQYF. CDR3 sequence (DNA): TGCGCCAGCAGCTTGGAGACTAGCGGGAGTACAGATACGCAGTATTTT.

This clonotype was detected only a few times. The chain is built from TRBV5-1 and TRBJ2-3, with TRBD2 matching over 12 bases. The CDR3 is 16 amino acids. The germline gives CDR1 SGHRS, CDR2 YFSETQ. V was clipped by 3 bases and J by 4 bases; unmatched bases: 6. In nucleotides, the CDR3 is TGCGCCAGCAGCTCGACTAGCGGGGGATTGGCAGATACGCAGTATTTT. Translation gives CASSSTSGGLADTQYF. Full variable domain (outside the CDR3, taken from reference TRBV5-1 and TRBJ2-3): KAGVTQTPRYLIKTRGQQVTLSCSPISGHRSVSWYQQTPGQGLQFLFEYFSETQRNKGNFPGRFSGRQFSNSRSEMNVSTLELGDSALYLCASSSTSGGLADTQYFGPGTRLTVL.

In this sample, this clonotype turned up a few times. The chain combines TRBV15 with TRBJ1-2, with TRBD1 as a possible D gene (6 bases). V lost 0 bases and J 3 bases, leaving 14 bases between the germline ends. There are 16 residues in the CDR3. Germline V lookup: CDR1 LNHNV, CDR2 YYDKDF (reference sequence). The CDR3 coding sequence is TGTGCCACCAGCAGAGACTGGACAGCGAGGGACTATGGCTACACCTTC. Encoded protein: CATSRDWTARDYGYTF.

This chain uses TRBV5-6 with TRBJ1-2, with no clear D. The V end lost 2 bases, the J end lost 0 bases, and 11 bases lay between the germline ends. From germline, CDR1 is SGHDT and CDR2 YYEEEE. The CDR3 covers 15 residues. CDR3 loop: CASSFGLQTNYGYTF. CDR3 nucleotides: TGTGCCAGCAGCTTCGGACTGCAGACTAACTATGGCTACACCTTC. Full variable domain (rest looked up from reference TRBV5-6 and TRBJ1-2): DAGVTQSPTHLIKTRGQQVTLRCSPKSGHDTVSWYQQALGQGPQFIFQYYEEEERQRGNFPDRFSGHQFPNYSSELNVNALLLGDSALYLCASSFGLQTNYGYTFGSGTRLTVV.

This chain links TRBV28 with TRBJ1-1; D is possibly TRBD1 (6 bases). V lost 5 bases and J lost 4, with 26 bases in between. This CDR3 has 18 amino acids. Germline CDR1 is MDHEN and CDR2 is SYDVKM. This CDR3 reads CASSHLPLGHLYTTEAFF. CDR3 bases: TGTGCCAGCAGTCACCTCCCTCTGGGACACCTTTATACCACTGAAGCTTTCTTT.

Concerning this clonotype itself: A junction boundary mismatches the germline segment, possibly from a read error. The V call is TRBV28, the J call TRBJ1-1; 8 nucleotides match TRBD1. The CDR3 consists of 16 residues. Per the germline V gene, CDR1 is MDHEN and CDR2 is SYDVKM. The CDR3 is CASSLNFHRGGTEPFF. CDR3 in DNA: TGTGCCAGCAGTTTAAACTTTCACAGGGGGGGCACTGAACCTTTCTTT.

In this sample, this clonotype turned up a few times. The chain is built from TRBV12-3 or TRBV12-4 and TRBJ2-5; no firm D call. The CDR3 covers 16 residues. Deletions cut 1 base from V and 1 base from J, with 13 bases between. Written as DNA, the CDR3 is TGTGCCAGCAGTTTAGTTCCACCACCTTCCCAAGAGACCCAGTACTTC. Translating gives CASSLVPPPSQETQYF.

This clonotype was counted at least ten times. CDR3 residues: CSVEGGTQETQYF. CDR3 DNA sequence: TGCAGCGTTGAAGGGGGGACTCAAGAGACCCAGTACTTC. The V gene is TRBV29-1, the J gene TRBJ2-5, with D possibly being TRBD2 (6 bases). The CDR3 is made up of 13 amino acids. Trimming removed 1 base from V and 2 bases from J, with 8 bases in between. The V gene's germline CDR1 is SQVTM and CDR2 ANQGSEA. The full variable domain, in which reference TRBV29-1 and TRBJ2-5 provide the parts outside the CDR3, is SAVISQKPSRDICQRGTSLTIQCQVDSQVTMMFWYRQQPGQSLTLIATANQGSEATYESGFVIDKFPISRPNLTFSTLTVSNMSPEDSSIYLCSVEGGTQETQYFGPGTRLLVL.

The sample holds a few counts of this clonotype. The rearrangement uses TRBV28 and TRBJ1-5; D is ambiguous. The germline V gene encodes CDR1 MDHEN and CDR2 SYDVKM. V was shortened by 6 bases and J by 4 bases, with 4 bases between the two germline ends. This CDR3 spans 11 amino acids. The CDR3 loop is CASSQNQPQHF. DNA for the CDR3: TGTGCCAGCAGCCAAAATCAGCCCCAGCATTTT.

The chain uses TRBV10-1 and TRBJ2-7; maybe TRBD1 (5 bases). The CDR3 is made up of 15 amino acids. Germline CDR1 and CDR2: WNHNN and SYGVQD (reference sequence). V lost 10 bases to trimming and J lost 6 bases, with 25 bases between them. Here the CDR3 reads CAIAMVPAGQCEQYV. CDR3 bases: TGCGCCATCGCAATGGTCCCGGCAGGGCAATGCGAGCAGTACGTC.

The CDR3 DNA reads TGTGCCAGCAGCCACCGAGAAAGAACAGGTCACGGGGATGAGCAGTTCTTC. It specifies CASSHRERTGHGDEQFF. V usage is TRBV3-1 and J usage is TRBJ2-1; the D call may be TRBD1 or TRBD2 (5 bases each). CDR3 length: 17 residues. Germline CDR1 is LGHDT and CDR2 is YNNKEL (reference sequence). Deletions cut 3 bases from V and 8 bases from J, with 23 bases between.

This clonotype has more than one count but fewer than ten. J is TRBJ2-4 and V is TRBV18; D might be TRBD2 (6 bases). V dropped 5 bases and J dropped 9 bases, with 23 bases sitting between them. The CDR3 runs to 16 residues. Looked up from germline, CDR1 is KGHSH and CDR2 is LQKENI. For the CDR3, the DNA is TGTGCCAGCTCATCTACCTCTTTGAACGCGGGGCCCATTCAGTACTTC. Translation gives CASSSTSLNAGPIQYF.

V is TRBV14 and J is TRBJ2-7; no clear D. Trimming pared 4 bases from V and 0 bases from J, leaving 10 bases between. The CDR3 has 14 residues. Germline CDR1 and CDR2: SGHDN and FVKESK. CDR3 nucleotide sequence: TGTGCCAGCAGCCGGCATAGCTACTCCTACGAGCAGTACTTC. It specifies CASSRHSYSYEQYF.

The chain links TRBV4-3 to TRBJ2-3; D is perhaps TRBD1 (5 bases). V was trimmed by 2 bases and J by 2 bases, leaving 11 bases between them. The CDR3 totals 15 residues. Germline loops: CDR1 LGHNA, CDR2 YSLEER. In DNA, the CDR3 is TGCGCCAGCAGCCAAAGGGGAACTGACACAGATACGCAGTATTTT. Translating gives CASSQRGTDTDTQYF.

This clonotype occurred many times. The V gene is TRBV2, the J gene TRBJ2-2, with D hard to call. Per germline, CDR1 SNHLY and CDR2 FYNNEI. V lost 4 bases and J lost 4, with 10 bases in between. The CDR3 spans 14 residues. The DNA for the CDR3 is TGTGCCAGCAGTGGCCTAGGAACCACCGGGGAGCTGTTTTTT. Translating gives CASSGLGTTGELFF.

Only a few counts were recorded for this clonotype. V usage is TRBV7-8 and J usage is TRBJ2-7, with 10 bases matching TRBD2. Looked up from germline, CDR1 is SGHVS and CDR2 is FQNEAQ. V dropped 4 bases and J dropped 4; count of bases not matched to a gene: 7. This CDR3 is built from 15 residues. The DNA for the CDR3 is TGTGCCAGCAGCTCCTCACTAGCGGGAAGGTACGAGCAGTACGTC. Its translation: CASSSSLAGRYEQYV.

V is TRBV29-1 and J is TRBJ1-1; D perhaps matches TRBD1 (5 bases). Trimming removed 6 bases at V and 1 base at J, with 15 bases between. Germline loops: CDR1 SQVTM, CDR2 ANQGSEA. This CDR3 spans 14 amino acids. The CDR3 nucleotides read TGCAGCGTCGCAGCTCAAGGGGAGAACACTGAAGCTTTCTTT. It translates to CSVAAQGENTEAFF.

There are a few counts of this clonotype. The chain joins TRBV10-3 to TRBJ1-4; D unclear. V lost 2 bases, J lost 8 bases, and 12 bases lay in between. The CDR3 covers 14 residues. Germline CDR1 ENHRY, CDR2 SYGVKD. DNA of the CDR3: TGTGCCATCAGTGAGAGAGTCTTAGGGGAAAAACTGTTTTTT. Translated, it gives CAISERVLGEKLFF.

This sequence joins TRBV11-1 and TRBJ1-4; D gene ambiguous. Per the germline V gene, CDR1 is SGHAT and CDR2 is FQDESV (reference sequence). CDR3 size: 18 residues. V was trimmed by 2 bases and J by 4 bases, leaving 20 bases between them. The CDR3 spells CASSLSKGSGQNNEKLFF. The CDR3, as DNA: TGTGCCAGCAGCTTATCCAAAGGGTCTGGGCAGAATAATGAAAAACTGTTTTTT.

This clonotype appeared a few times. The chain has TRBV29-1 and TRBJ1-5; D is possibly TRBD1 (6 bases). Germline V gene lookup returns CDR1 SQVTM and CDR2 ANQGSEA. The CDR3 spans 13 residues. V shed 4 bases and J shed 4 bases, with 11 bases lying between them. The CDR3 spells CSVGDIRNQPQHF. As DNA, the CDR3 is TGCAGCGTTGGGGACATTCGGAATCAGCCCCAGCATTTT.

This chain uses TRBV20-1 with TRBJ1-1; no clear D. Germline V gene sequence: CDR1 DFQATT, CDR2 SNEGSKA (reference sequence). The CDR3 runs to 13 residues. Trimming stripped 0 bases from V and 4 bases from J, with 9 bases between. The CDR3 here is CSARDGYFTEAFF. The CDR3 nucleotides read TGCAGTGCTAGAGATGGGTATTTCACTGAAGCTTTCTTT.

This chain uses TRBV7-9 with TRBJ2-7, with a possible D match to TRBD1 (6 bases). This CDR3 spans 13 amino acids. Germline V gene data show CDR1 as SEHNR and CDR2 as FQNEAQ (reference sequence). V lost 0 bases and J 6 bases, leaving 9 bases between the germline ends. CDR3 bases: TGTGCCAGCAGCTTAGCCAGGGGTATCGAGCAGTACTTC. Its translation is CASSLARGIEQYF.

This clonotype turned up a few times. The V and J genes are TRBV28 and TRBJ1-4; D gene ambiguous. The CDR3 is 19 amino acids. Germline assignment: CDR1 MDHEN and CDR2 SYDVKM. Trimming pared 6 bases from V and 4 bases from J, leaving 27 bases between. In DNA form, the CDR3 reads TGTGCCAGCAGCCTCACTCGGGGAGTCTTATCGAAGGGTAATGAAAAACTGTTTTTT. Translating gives CASSLTRGVLSKGNEKLFF.

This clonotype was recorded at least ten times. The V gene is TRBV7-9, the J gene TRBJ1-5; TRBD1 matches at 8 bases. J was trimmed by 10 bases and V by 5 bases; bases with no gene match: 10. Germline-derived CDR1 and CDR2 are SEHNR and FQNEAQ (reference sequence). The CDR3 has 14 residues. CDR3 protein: CASSPDRGMIPQHF. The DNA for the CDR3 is TGTGCCAGCAGCCCTGACAGGGGTATGATCCCCCAGCATTTT.

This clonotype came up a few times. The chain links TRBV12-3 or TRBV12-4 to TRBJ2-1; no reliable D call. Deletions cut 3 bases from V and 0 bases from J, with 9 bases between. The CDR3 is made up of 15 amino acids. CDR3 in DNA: TGTGCCAGCAGTTTTCTCGTAAACTCCTACAATGAGCAGTTCTTC. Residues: CASSFLVNSYNEQFF.